The sequence of this T cell receptor beta chain was determined in a study of beta chain features in type 1 diabetes. The table lists this clone with a few counts. Its specificity is unknown. The CDR3 totals 14 residues. Germline CDR1 is SGDLS and CDR2 is YYNGEE. The ends were cut back, 2 bases at V and 6 bases at J, with 13 bases in the middle. The authors reverse transcribed all of the isolated RNA, so sequencing captured expressed TCRB transcripts. The table came from immunoSEQ multiplex PCR; TCRdb's copy has only in-frame clones and leaves some out. The sample has about 280,000 clones, approximately 15% seen once. Study outcomes and limitations: Among all four CD4+ subsets, Type 1 diabetes patients had TCRB CDR3s that were moderately but significantly shorter.

Every single donor gave one heparinised blood draw, and these averaged about 100 mL. By way of CD45RO/CCR7/CD25/CD127/CD95/CD27, the CD4+ regulatory, stem cell-like memory, central memory and naive cells were sorted. Purities in excess of 95% were seen in all sorted populations. This receptor was taken from a man aged 18 to 29 with type 1 diabetes. Sequenced material: naive CD4+ T cells from blood. The chain is built from TRBV9 and TRBJ2-3, with D tentatively TRBD1 (6 bases). This chain's CDR3 is CASSVQGPPDTQYF. The CDR3 region has the DNA TGTGCCAGCAGCGTGCAGGGGCCTCCGGATACGCAGTATTTT. The whole variable domain, remainder taken from reference TRBV9 and TRBJ2-3, is DSGVTQTPKHLITATGQRVTLRCSPRSGDLSVYWYQQSLDQGLQFLIQYYNGEERAKGNILERFSAQQFPDLHSELNLSSLELGDSALYFCASSVQGPPDTQYFGPGTRLTVL.